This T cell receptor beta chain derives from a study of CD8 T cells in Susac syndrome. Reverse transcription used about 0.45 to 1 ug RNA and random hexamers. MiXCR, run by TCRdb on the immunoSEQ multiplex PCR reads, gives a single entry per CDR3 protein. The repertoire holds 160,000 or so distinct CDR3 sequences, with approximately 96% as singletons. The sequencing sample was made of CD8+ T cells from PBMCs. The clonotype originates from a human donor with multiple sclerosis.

CDR3 bases: TGTGCCAGCAGTTACGCGTGGAATGGCTACACCTTC. This sequence encodes CASSYAWNGYTF. V is TRBV6-6 and J is TRBJ1-2, with no clear D. The V end was cut by 2 bases, the J end by 6 bases, with 7 bases between. The CDR3 runs 12 residues. Germline V lookup: CDR1 MNHNY, CDR2 SVGAGI (reference sequence).